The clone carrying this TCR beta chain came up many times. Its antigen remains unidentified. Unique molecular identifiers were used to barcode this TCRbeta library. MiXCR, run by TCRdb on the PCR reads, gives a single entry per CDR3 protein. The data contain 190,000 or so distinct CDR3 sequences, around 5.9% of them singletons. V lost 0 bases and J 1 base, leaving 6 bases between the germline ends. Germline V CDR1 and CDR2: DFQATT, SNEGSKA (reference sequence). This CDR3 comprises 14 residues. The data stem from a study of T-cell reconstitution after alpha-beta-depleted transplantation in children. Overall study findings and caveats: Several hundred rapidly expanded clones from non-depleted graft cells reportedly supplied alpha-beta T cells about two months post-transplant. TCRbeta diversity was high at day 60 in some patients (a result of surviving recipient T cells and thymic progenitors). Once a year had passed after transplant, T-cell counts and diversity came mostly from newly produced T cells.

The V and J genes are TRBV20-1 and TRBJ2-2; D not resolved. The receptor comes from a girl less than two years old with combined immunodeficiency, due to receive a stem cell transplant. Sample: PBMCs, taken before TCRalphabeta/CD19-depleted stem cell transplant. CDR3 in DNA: TGCAGTGCTAGAGATTGGCGGAACACCGGGGAGCTGTTTTTT. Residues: CSARDWRNTGELFF.